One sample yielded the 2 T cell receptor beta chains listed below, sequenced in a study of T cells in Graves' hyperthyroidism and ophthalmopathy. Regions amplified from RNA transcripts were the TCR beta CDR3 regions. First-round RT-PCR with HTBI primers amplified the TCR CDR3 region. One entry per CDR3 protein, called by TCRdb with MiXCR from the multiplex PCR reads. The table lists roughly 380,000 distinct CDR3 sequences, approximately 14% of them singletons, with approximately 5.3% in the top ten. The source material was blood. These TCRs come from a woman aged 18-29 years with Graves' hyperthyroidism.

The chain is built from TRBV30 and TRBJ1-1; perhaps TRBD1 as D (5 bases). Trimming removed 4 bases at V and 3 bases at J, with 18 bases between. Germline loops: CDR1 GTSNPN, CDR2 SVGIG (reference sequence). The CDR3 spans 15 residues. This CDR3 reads CAWMTTRVAYTEAFF. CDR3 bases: TGTGCCTGGATGACTACCAGGGTGGCCTACACTGAAGCTTTCTTT.

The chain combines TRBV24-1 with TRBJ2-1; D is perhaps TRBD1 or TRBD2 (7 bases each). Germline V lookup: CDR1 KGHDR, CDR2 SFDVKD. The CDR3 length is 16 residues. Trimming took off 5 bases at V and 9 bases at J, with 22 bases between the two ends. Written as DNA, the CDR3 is TGTGCCACCAGTGTTAGGGGGCTAGCGGACGGAGGTGAGCAGTTCTTC. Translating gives CATSVRGLADGGEQFF.